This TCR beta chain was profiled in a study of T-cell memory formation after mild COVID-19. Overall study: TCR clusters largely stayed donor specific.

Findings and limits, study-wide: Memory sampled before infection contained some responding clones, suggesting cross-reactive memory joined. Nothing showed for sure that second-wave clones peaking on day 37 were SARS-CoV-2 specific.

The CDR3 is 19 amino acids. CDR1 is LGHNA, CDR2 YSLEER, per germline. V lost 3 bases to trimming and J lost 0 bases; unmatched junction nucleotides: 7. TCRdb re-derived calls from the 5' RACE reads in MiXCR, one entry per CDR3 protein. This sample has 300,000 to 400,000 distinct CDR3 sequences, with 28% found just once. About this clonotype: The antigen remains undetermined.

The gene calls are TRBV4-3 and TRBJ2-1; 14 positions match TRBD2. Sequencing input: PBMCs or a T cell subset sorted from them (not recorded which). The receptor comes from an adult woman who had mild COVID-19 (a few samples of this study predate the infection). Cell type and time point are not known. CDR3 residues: CASSQAGLAGAGSYNEQFF. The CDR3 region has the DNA TGCGCCAGCAGCCAGGCGGGACTAGCGGGAGCTGGCTCCTACAATGAGCAGTTCTTC.